This TCR beta chain was captured by sequencing in a study of cytomegalovirus exposure and HLA in healthy donors. Study-level information: Drawn from HLA-typed donors, 80 million to 100 million unique TCRs were held in an early data release. For the approximately 360 genotyped donors, around 76% fell within the Caucasian-associated ancestry cluster.

Worth noting for this clone: The antigen is not known.

The CDR3 has 13 amino acids. The V end lost 4 bases, the J end lost 4 bases, and 11 bases lay between the germline ends. Germline CDR1 and CDR2: SGHRS and YFSETQ. Study results and caveats: V- and J-gene trimming in TCR beta was tied to a missense DCLRE1C variant by an analysis performed later.

The PCR made use of 60 Vbeta and 13 Jbeta primers. TCRdb's copy holds only in-frame clones and misses some; the assay was immunoSEQ multiplex PCR. The sample shows about 160,000 clones, 65% to 80% of them seen only once. The sequence derives from a woman aged 45-65 years in good health and CMV-seropositive. The chain recombines TRBV5-1 with TRBJ1-2; D is ambiguous. The sequenced sample was PBMCs. CDR3 loop: CASSKEYTYGYTF. The CDR3 bases are TGCGCCAGCAGCAAGGAGTATACCTATGGCTACACCTTC.